The source of this T cell receptor beta chain is a study of PD-1 blockade in classical Hodgkin lymphoma. Exposure to brentuximab vedotin varied, and each patient had relapsed following autologous stem cell transplantation. The method was immunoSEQ multiplex PCR; TCRdb's version includes in-frame clones alone and lacks a portion of them. The table includes around 40,000 clones, around 80% detected once. The sample here was peripheral blood mononuclear cells (PBMCs), taken at baseline. The TCR sequence derives from a human donor with classical Hodgkin lymphoma.

The CDR3 sequence: CASIRDRGGTDTQYF. Here the CDR3 DNA reads TGTGCCAGCATCCGGGACAGGGGGGGGACAGATACGCAGTATTTT. V usage is TRBV7-2 and J usage is TRBJ2-3; 11 bases are a match to TRBD1. The junction had 6 bases not matched to a gene; V was cut back by 7 bases and J by 3 bases. CDR1 is SGHTA, CDR2 FQGNSA, per germline. The CDR3 has 15 amino acids.